These 11 T cell receptor beta chains were sequenced from one sample in a study of T cell responses to AZD1222 COVID-19 vaccine. Assay: immunoSEQ multiplex PCR; the TCRdb copy retains only in-frame clones and omits some. There are more than 95,000 clones in the sample; roughly 90% occur only once, and around 20% lies in the top ten. Sequences were derived from peripheral blood, sampled on day 0 of AZD1222 vaccination. The receptors shown here come from an adult in good health.

The genes are TRBV9 and TRBJ2-7; 14 nucleotides align to TRBD2. The V segment lost 3 bases and the J segment 7 bases; nucleotides outside the gene matches: 12. Per the germline V gene, CDR1 is SGDLS and CDR2 is YYNGEE. The CDR3 consists of 17 residues. CDR3 nucleotides: TGTGCCAGCAGCGCGGGACTAGCGGGGGTCTCCGAGGGGGAGCAGTACTTC. Residues: CASSAGLAGVSEGEQYF.

This rearrangement joins TRBV6-5 to TRBJ2-1, with 9 positions matching TRBD1. Trimming took 2 bases from V and 6 from J; bases not matched to a gene: 5. The CDR3 consists of 15 residues. Germline V lookup: CDR1 MNHEY, CDR2 SVGAGI. The CDR3 sequence: CASSYPNRGLNEQFF. The CDR3 nucleotides are TGTGCCAGCAGTTACCCGAACAGGGGGCTCAATGAGCAGTTCTTC.

The rearrangement joins TRBV11-2 to TRBJ2-7; possible D gene TRBD2, 6 bases. The CDR3 is 15 amino acids. Per germline, CDR1 SGHAT and CDR2 FQNNGV. Trimming shortened V by 5 bases and J by 0 bases, and 14 bases separated the two germline ends. The CDR3 sequence is CASSTSAGHSYEQYF. The CDR3 DNA sequence: TGTGCCAGCAGCACCAGCGCGGGGCACTCCTACGAGCAGTACTTC.

This chain joins TRBV3-1 (or the pseudogene TRBV3-2) and TRBJ1-1, with 11 bases aligning to TRBD1. V lost 4 bases, J lost 3 bases, and 10 bases stayed unmatched. The CDR3 has 17 residues. The germline V gene encodes CDR1 LGHDT and CDR2 YNNKEL (reference sequence). CDR3 nucleotide sequence: TGTGCCAGCAGCCCGCAATGGACAGGGGGCAGGGACACTGAAGCTTTCTTT. This codes for CASSPQWTGGRDTEAFF.

The chain is built from TRBV7-9 and TRBJ2-2, with unresolved D. The length of the CDR3 is 13 residues. CDR1 and CDR2 (germline): SEHNR, FQNEAQ (reference sequence). V lost 5 bases, J lost 3 bases, and 7 bases lay in between. The CDR3 loop reads CASSHRYTGELFF. Written as DNA, the CDR3 is TGTGCCAGCAGCCATAGATACACCGGGGAGCTGTTTTTT.

J is TRBJ2-1 and V is TRBV5-1; 8 positions match TRBD2. Germline values: CDR1 SGHRS, CDR2 YFSETQ. CDR3 length equals 16 residues. V trimming: 3 bases; J trimming: 0 bases; junction bases outside the gene matches: 5. The CDR3: CASSWRLAGSYNEQFF. The DNA of the CDR3 is TGCGCCAGCAGCTGGAGGCTAGCGGGCTCCTACAATGAGCAGTTCTTC.

The chain combines TRBV6-5 with TRBJ2-5, with D unresolved. This CDR3 spans 13 amino acids. Looked up from germline, CDR1 is MNHEY and CDR2 is SVGAGI. With 7 bases removed from V and 5 bases from J, the gap between germline ends came to 14 bases. As DNA, the CDR3 is TGTGCCAGCAATCAAGGGCGTTTGGAGACCCAGTACTTC. It codes for CASNQGRLETQYF.

CDR3 region: CASSLIGTDNQPQHF. The CDR3 bases are TGTGCCAGCAGCCTTATTGGGACAGATAATCAGCCCCAGCATTTT. This chain links TRBV5-8 with TRBJ1-5, with 7 bases lining up with TRBD1. The CDR3 has 15 residues. The germline V gene encodes CDR1 SGHTS and CDR2 YDEGEE. With V trimmed by 4 bases and J by 4 bases, 8 bases remained unmatched.

This chain joins TRBV19 and TRBJ2-3; TRBD1 might be the D (5 bases). This CDR3 comprises 15 residues. The germline V gene has CDR1 LNHDA and CDR2 SQIVND (reference sequence). Between the trimmed V and J ends, which lost 6 bases and 0 bases, there was a span of 13 bases. DNA of the CDR3: TGTGCCAGTAGCCAGCTGGGGCAAAGCACAGATACGCAGTATTTT. It specifies CASSQLGQSTDTQYF.

The chain carries TRBV6-5 and TRBJ2-7; D call uncertain. V was pared by 5 bases and J by 1 base, with 6 bases between. The CDR3 is 12 residues long. Germline V gene lookup returns CDR1 MNHEY and CDR2 SVGAGI. The CDR3 reads CASSRLSYEQYF. For the CDR3, the DNA is TGTGCCAGCAGTAGGTTATCCTACGAGCAGTACTTC.

The chain couples TRBV5-5 to TRBJ1-4, with 11 bases matching TRBD1. This CDR3 contains 17 residues. The germline V gene encodes CDR1 SGHKS and CDR2 YYEKEE (reference sequence). Unmatched junction bases numbered 5, after V lost 0 bases and J lost 4 bases. CDR3 region: CASSLGTGGFVNEKLFF. The CDR3 coding sequence is TGTGCCAGCAGCTTGGGGACAGGGGGCTTTGTTAATGAAAAACTGTTTTTT.